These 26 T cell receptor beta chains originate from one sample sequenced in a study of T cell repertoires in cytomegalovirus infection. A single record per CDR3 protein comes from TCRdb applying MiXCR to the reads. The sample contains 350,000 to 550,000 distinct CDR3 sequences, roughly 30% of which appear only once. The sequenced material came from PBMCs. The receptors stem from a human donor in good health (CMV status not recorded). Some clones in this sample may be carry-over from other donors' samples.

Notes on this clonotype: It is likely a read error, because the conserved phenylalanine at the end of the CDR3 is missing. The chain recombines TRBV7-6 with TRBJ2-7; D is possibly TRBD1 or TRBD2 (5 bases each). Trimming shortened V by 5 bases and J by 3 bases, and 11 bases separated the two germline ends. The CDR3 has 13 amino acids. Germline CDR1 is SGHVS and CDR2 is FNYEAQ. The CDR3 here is CASSPGGGYEQYL. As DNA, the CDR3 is TGTGCCAGCAGCCCGGGTGGGGGCTACGAGCAGTACTTA.

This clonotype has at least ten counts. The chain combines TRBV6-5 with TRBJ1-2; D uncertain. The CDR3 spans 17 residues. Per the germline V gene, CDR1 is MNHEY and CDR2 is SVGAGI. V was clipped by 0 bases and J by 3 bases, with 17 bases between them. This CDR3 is CASSYSVQSQSYYGYTF. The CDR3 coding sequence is TGTGCCAGCAGTTACTCGGTTCAGAGCCAGTCCTACTATGGCTACACCTTC.

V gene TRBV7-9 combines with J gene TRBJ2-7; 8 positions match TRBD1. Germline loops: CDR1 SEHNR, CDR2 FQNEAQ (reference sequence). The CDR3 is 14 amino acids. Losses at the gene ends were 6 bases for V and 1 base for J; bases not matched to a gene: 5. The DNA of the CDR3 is TGTGCCAGCAGATCGGACAGGGAGTCCTACGAGCAGTACTTC. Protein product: CASRSDRESYEQYF.

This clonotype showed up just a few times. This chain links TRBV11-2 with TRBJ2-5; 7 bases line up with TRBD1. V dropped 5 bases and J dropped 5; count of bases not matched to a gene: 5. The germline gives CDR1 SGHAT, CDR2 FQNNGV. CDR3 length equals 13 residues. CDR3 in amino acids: CASSGDSRETQYF. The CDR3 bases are TGTGCCAGCAGCGGGGACAGTCGGGAGACCCAGTACTTC.

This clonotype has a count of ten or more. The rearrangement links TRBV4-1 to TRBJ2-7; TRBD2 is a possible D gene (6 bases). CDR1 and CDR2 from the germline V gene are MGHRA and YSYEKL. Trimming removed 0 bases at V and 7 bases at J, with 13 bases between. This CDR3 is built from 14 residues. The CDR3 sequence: CASSQEYGGGEQYF. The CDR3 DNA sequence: TGCGCCAGCAGCCAAGAGTACGGGGGTGGAGAGCAGTACTTC.

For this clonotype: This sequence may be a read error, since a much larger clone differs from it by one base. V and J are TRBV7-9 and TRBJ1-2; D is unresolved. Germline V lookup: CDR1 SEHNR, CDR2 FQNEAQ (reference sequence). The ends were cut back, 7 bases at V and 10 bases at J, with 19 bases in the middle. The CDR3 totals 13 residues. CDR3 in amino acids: CASTPPEQFDYTF. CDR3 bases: TGTGCCAGCACCCCACCCGAACAGTTCGACTACACCTTC.

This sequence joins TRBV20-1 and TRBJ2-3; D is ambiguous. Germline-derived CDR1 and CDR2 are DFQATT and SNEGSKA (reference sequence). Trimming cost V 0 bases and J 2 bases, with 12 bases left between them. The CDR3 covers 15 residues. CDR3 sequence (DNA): TGCAGTGCTAGAGATTCCACAGAACCCACAGATACGCAGTATTTT. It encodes CSARDSTEPTDTQYF.

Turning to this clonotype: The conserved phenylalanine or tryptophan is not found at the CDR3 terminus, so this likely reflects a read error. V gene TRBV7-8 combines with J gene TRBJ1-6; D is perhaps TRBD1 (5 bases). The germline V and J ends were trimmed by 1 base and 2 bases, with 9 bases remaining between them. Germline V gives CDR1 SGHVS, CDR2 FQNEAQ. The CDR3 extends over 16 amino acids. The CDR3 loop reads CASSLEGQPYNSPLHL. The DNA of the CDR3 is TGTGCCAGCAGCTTAGAGGGGCAGCCCTATAATTCACCCCTCCACTTA.

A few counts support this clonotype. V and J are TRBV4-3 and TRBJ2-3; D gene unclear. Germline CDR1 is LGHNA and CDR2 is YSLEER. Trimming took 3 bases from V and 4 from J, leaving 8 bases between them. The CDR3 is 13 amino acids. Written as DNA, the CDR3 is TGCGCCAGCAGCCATGCTGGGGCAGATACGCAGTATTTT. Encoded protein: CASSHAGADTQYF.

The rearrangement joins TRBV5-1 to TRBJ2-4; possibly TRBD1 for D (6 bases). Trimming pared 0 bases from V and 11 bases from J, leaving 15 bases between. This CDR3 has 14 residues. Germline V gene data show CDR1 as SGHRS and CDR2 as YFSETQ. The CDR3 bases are TGCGCCAGCAGCTTGGGCGGATCTGGGGGCTTTCAGTACTTC. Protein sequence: CASSLGGSGGFQYF.

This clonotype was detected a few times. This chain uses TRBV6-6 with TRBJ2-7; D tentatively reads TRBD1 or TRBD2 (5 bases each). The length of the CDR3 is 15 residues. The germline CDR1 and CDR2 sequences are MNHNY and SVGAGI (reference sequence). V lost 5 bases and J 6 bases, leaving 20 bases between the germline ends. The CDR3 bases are TGTGCCAGCAGTGCCGACGGGGTGGGTGGGGGCGAGCAGTACTTC. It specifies CASSADGVGGGEQYF.

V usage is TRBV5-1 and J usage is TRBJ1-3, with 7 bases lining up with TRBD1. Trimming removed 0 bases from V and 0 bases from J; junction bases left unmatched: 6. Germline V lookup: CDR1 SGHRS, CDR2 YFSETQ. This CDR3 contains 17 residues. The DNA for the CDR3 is TGCGCCAGCAGCTTGGACGGGACAGTTTCCTCTGGAAACACCATATATTTT. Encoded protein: CASSLDGTVSSGNTIYF.

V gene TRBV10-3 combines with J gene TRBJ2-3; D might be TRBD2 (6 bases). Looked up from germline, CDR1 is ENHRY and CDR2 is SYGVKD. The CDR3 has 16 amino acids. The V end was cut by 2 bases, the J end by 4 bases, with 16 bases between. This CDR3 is CAISEEGTSSADTQYF. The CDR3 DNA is TGTGCCATCAGTGAGGAGGGAACTAGCAGCGCAGATACGCAGTATTTT.

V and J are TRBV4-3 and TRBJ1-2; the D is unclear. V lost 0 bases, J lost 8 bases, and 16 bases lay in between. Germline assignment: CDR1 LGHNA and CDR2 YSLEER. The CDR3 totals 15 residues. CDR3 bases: TGCGCCAGCAGCCAAGATCTGGGAGCTCCGGGGGGCTACACCTTC. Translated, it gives CASSQDLGAPGGYTF.

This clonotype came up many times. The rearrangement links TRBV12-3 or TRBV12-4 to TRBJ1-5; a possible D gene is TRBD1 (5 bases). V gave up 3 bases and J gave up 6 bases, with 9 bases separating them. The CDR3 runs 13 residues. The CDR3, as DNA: TGTGCCAGCAGTTTGGGGGGGACTCAGCCCCAGCATTTT. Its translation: CASSLGGTQPQHF.

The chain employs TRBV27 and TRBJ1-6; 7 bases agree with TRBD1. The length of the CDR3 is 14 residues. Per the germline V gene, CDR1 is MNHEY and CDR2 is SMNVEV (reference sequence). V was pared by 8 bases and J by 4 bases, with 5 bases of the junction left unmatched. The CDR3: CASHGQEYNSPLHF. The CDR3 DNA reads TGTGCCAGCCATGGACAGGAGTATAATTCACCCCTCCACTTT.

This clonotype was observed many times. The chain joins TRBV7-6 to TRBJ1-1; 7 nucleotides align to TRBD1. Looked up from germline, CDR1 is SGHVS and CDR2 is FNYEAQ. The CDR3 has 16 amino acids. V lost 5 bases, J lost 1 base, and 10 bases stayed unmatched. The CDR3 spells CASSPDRTIPNTEAFF. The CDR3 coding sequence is TGTGCCAGCAGCCCGGACAGGACCATCCCGAACACTGAAGCTTTCTTT.

This CDR3 is CASSYSRGKGDSSYNEQFF. DNA for the CDR3: TGTGCCAGCAGTTACTCGAGGGGTAAGGGGGATAGCTCCTACAATGAGCAGTTCTTC. This chain links TRBV6-2 or TRBV6-3 with TRBJ2-1; D perhaps matches TRBD1 (6 bases). This CDR3 has 19 amino acids. The V gene lost 0 bases and the J gene lost 0 bases, with 18 bases spanning the gap. CDR1 and CDR2 from the germline V gene are MNHEY and SVGEGT.

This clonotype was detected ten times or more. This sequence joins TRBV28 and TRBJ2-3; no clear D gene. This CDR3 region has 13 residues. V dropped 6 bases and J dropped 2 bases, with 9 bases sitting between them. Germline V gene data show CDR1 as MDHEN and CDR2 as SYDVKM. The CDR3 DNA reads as TGTGCCAGCAGGAAGGGTCCCACAGATACGCAGTATTTT. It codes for CASRKGPTDTQYF.

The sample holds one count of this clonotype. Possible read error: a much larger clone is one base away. The CDR3 bases are TGTGCCAGTAGAGGGGCGGGGTTCCAAGAGACCCAGTACTTC. This codes for CASRGAGFQETQYF. The rearrangement joins TRBV7-6 to TRBJ2-5; D possibly corresponds to TRBD2 (6 bases). Trimming shortened V by 9 bases and J by 1 base, and 15 bases separated the two germline ends. Germline V gene data show CDR1 as SGHVS and CDR2 as FNYEAQ. This CDR3 spans 14 amino acids.

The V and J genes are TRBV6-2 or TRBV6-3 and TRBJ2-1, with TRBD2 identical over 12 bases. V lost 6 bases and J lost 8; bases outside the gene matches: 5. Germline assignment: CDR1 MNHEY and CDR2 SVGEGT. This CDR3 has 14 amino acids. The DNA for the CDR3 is TGTGCCAGCAGAGGACTAGCGGGATACCATGAGCAGTTCTTC. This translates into CASRGLAGYHEQFF.

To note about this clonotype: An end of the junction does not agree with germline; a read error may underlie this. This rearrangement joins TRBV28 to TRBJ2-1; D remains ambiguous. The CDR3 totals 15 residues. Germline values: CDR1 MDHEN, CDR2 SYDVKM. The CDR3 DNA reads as TGTGCCAGCAGCCCATACAGAGTCGCCTACAATGAGCCGTTCTTC. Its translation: CASSPYRVAYNEPFF. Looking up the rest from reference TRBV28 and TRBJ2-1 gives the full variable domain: DVKVTQSSRYLVKRTGEKVFLECVQDMDHENMFWYRQDPGLGLRLIYFSYDVKMKEKGDIPEGYSVSREKKERFSLILESASTNQTSMYLCASSPYRVAYNEPFFGPGTRLTVL.

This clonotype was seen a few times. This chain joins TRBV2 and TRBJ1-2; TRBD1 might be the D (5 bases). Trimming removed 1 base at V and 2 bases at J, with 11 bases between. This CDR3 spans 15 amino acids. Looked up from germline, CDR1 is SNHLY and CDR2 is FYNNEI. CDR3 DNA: TGTGCCAGCAGTGAAGGGCGGGGCCGAAACTATGGCTACACCTTC. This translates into CASSEGRGRNYGYTF.

CDR3 nucleotide sequence: TGTGCTAGTGGTCCCGATTGGGGGTCAGGGCTGAACACTGAAGCTTTCTTT. Translating it yields CASGPDWGSGLNTEAFF. The rearrangement links TRBV12-5 to TRBJ1-1; D is possibly TRBD1 (5 bases). Germline lookup yields CDR1 LGHNT and CDR2 FRNRAP. The CDR3 contains 17 residues. Trimming removed 5 bases at V and 0 bases at J, with 19 bases between. Based on the CDR3 plus reference TRBV12-5 and TRBJ1-1, the full variable domain is DARVTQTPRHKVTEMGQEVTMRCQPILGHNTVFWYRQTMMQGLELLAYFRNRAPLDDSGMPKDRFSAEMPDATLATLKIQPSEPRDSAVYFCASGPDWGSGLNTEAFFGQGTRLTVV.

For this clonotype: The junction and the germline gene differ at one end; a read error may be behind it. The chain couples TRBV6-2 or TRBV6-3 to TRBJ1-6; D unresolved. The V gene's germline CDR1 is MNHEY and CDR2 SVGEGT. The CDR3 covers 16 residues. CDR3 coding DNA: TGTGCCCGCAGTTACCCGAAGGCCACGAGCCTATCACCCCTCCACTTT. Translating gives CARSYPKATSLSPLHF.

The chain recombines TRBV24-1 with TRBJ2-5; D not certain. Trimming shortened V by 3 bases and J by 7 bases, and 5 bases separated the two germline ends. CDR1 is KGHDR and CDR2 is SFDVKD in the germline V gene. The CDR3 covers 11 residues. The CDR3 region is CATSDPLTQYF. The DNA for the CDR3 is TGTGCCACCAGTGATCCCCTGACCCAGTACTTC.